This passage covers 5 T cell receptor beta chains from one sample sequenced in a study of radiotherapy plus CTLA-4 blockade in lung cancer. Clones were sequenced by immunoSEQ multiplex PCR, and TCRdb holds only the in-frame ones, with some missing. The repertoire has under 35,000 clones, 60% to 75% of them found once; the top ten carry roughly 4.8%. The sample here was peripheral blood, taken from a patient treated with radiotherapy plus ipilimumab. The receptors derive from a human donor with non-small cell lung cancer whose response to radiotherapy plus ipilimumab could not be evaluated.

Here the CDR3 DNA reads TGTGCCATCAGCTCCCGCCAACCAGGAGGGCCGAAAAACGAGCAGTACTTC. This codes for CAISSRQPGGPKNEQYF. J is TRBJ2-7 and V is TRBV10-3; D perhaps matches TRBD2 (6 bases). The V gene's germline CDR1 is ENHRY and CDR2 SYGVKD. V lost 6 bases and J 5 bases, leaving 26 bases between the germline ends. This CDR3 spans 17 amino acids.

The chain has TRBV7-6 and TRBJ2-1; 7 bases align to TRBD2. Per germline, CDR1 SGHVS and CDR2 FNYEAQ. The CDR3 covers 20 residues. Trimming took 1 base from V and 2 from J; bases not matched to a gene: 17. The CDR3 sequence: CASSLEAGYPMGRAYNEQFF. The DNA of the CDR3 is TGTGCCAGCAGCTTAGAAGCAGGGTACCCCATGGGGAGGGCCTACAATGAGCAGTTCTTC.

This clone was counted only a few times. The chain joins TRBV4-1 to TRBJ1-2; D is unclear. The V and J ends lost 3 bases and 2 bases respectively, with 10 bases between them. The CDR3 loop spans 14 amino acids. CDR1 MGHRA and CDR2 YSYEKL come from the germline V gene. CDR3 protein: CASSQLTSNYGYTF. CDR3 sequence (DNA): TGCGCCAGCAGCCAGTTGACAAGCAACTATGGCTACACCTTC.

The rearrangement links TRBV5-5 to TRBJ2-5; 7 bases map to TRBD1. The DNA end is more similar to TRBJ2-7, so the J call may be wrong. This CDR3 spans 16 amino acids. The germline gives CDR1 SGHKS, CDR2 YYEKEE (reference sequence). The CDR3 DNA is TGTGCCAGCAGCTCATTCGGGGCAGGGGGCTCCTACGAGCAGTACTTC. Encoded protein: CASSSFGAGGSYEQYF.

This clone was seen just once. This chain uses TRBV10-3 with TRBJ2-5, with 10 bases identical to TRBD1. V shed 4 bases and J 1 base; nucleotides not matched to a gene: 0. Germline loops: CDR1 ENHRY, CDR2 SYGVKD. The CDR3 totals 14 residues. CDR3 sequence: CAISGTGGQETQYF. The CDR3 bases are TGTGCCATCAGTGGGACAGGGGGCCAAGAGACCCAGTACTTC.